One sample yielded the 14 T cell receptor beta chains listed below, sequenced in a study of T-cell memory formation after mild COVID-19. TCRdb re-called the 5' RACE reads with MiXCR, one entry per CDR3 protein. The table includes about 130,000 distinct CDR3 sequences, approximately 6.2% detected once. Sequencing was carried out using PBMCs or a T cell subset sorted from them (not recorded which). The receptor set was obtained from an adult woman who had mild COVID-19 (a few samples of this study predate the infection). Cell type and time point are not known.

There are many counts of this clonotype. This sequence joins TRBV6-5 and TRBJ1-2; TRBD1 might be the D (6 bases). V was clipped by 2 bases and J by 8 bases, with 15 bases between them. The CDR3 contains 14 residues. From germline, CDR1 is MNHEY and CDR2 SVGAGI. The CDR3 DNA reads TGTGCCAGCAGTTACGGCCCGGGGGCGGAAGGCTACACCTTC. It specifies CASSYGPGAEGYTF.

The rearrangement uses TRBV4-3 and TRBJ1-2; the D gene is possibly TRBD1 (5 bases). This CDR3 spans 17 amino acids. V gave up 0 bases and J gave up 8 bases, with 22 bases separating them. Germline V lookup: CDR1 LGHNA, CDR2 YSLEER. CDR3 residues: CASSQEAHGSGIRGYTF. CDR3 DNA: TGCGCCAGCAGCCAAGAGGCTCATGGTTCAGGGATCCGGGGCTACACCTTC.

The gene calls are TRBV3-1 and TRBJ1-1; no clear D. Trimming pared 4 bases from V and 4 bases from J, leaving 13 bases between. From germline, CDR1 is LGHDT and CDR2 YNNKEL (reference sequence). The CDR3 extends over 14 amino acids. CDR3 nucleotide sequence: TGTGCCAGCAGCCCAACGGGCGAGGGCACTGAAGCTTTCTTT. Its translation: CASSPTGEGTEAFF.

This clonotype showed up just a few times. V is TRBV7-2 and J is TRBJ2-3; D is unresolved. Germline values: CDR1 SGHTA, CDR2 FQGNSA. The ends were cut back, 8 bases at V and 4 bases at J, with 13 bases in the middle. The CDR3 consists of 13 residues. The CDR3 DNA sequence: TGTGCCAGCGGACCTCGTAGGGCAGATACGCAGTATTTT. Translating it yields CASGPRRADTQYF.

The sample holds many counts of this clonotype. The gene calls are TRBV10-3 and TRBJ2-7; D is unresolved. Between the trimmed V and J ends, which lost 2 bases and 7 bases, there was a span of 21 bases. The germline V gene has CDR1 ENHRY and CDR2 SYGVKD. CDR3 length: 16 amino acids. CDR3 loop: CAISETLPPPAREQYF. CDR3 nucleotide sequence: TGTGCCATCAGTGAGACCCTCCCTCCCCCCGCTAGGGAGCAGTACTTC.

There are many counts of this clonotype. This chain connects TRBV5-1 to TRBJ2-7; tentative D call: TRBD1 (6 bases). The V and J ends lost 4 bases and 9 bases respectively, with 23 bases between them. Germline V lookup: CDR1 SGHRS, CDR2 YFSETQ. CDR3 length: 15 amino acids. The CDR3 nucleotides are TGCGCCAGCAGCCCAACACAAGGGTGGGGACAACGGCAGTACTTC. It yields the protein CASSPTQGWGQRQYF.

The chain carries TRBV5-1 and TRBJ2-3; the match to TRBD2 covers 7 bases. Trimming removed 3 bases from V and 1 base from J; junction bases left unmatched: 8. Germline V gene data show CDR1 as SGHRS and CDR2 as YFSETQ. This CDR3 is 16 amino acids long. CDR3 loop: CASSSGLNQGTDTQYF. The CDR3, as DNA: TGCGCCAGCAGCTCGGGACTAAACCAGGGCACAGATACGCAGTATTTT.

The sample holds a few counts of this clonotype. A read error may account for a junction end that differs from germline. J is TRBJ2-5 and V is TRBV20-1; unclear D gene. The CDR3 totals 13 residues. Looked up from germline, CDR1 is DFQATT and CDR2 is SNEGSKA (reference sequence). Written as DNA, the CDR3 is TGCAGTGCAAGAGAGCCAGGACAAGAGACCCAGTACTTC. As protein: CSAREPGQETQYF.

This clonotype was seen many times. The chain is built from TRBV5-4 and TRBJ1-1; D is ambiguous. Trimming removed 4 bases at V and 0 bases at J, with 13 bases between. The CDR3 consists of 15 residues. Germline V lookup: CDR1 SGHNT, CDR2 YYREEE (reference sequence). CDR3 residues: CASSHSAGLNTEAFF. CDR3 DNA: TGTGCCAGCAGCCACAGCGCGGGCCTGAACACTGAAGCTTTCTTT. Supplemented by reference TRBV5-4 and TRBJ1-1, the full variable domain reads ETGVTQSPTHLIKTRGQQVTLRCSSQSGHNTVSWYQQALGQGPQFIFQYYREEENGRGNFPPRFSGLQFPNYSSELNVNALELDDSALYLCASSHSAGLNTEAFFGQGTRLTVV.

The gene calls are TRBV6-5 and TRBJ1-1; D remains ambiguous. Germline V gene sequence: CDR1 MNHEY, CDR2 SVGAGI. This CDR3 is 13 amino acids long. Trimming cost V 0 bases and J 10 bases, with 12 bases left between them. The CDR3 bases are TGTGCCAGCAGTTACTCTGAGACGTCGTTAGCTTTCTTT. Its protein is CASSYSETSLAFF.

This clonotype was picked up a small number of times. This sequence joins TRBV3-1 and TRBJ1-1; D gene uncertain. The CDR3 has 14 amino acids. The V gene lost 1 base and the J gene lost 1 base, with 7 bases spanning the gap. Per germline, CDR1 LGHDT and CDR2 YNNKEL (reference sequence). The CDR3 protein is CASSQGSWNTEAFF. In DNA, the CDR3 is TGTGCCAGCAGCCAAGGCAGTTGGAACACTGAAGCTTTCTTT. Based on the CDR3 plus reference TRBV3-1 and TRBJ1-1, the full variable domain is DTAVSQTPKYLVTQMGNDKSIKCEQNLGHDTMYWYKQDSKKFLKIMFSYNNKELIINETVPNRFSPKSPDKAHLNLHINSLELGDSAVYFCASSQGSWNTEAFFGQGTRLTVV.

This clonotype was counted a few times. V gene TRBV6-1 combines with J gene TRBJ2-3, with 9 bases identical to TRBD2. V lost 7 bases and J lost 5; bases outside the gene matches: 7. Germline assignment: CDR1 MNHNS and CDR2 SASEGT. The CDR3 totals 14 residues. The CDR3 loop reads CASKTGTSLDTQYF. As DNA, the CDR3 is TGTGCCAGCAAGACCGGGACTAGCTTAGATACGCAGTATTTT.

The chain recombines TRBV24-1 with TRBJ1-5; 9 nucleotides align to TRBD1. V was clipped by 5 bases and J by 3 bases; unmatched bases: 4. The CDR3 length is 15 residues. Germline-derived CDR1 and CDR2 are KGHDR and SFDVKD. This CDR3 is CATSGGQGPNQPQHF. In DNA form, the CDR3 reads TGTGCCACCAGTGGGGGACAGGGCCCCAATCAGCCCCAGCATTTT.

V gene TRBV20-1 combines with J gene TRBJ2-1, with D unresolved. Looked up from germline, CDR1 is DFQATT and CDR2 is SNEGSKA (reference sequence). V was shortened by 5 bases and J by 5 bases, with 7 bases between the two germline ends. CDR3 length: 11 residues. The CDR3: CSAFPHNEQFF. In DNA form, the CDR3 reads TGCAGTGCTTTCCCTCACAATGAGCAGTTCTTC.